The T cell receptor (beta chain) under discussion was sequenced for a study of blood T cell repertoires in COVID-19. For the study at large: The United States, Italy and Spain supplied acute and convalescent COVID-19 samples.

J lost 1 base, V lost 3 bases, and 12 bases had no gene match. The germline gives CDR1 MDHEN, CDR2 SYDVKM. CDR3 length: 18 residues. TCRdb keeps only in-frame clones here, not all; method: immunoSEQ multiplex PCR. The repertoire consists of 200,000 to 300,000 clones, with less than 90% occurring once and the leading ten covering 4% to 5%. The chain recombines TRBV28 with TRBJ2-3; 8 bases fit TRBD2. Sequencing was done on a sample of peripheral blood. The source of this sequence is a man in his fifties or sixties with acute or convalescent COVID-19. The CDR3 sequence is CASSLFLGAGGRTDTQYF. In DNA form, the CDR3 reads TGTGCCAGCAGTTTGTTTCTCGGGGCGGGAGGACGCACAGATACGCAGTATTTT.